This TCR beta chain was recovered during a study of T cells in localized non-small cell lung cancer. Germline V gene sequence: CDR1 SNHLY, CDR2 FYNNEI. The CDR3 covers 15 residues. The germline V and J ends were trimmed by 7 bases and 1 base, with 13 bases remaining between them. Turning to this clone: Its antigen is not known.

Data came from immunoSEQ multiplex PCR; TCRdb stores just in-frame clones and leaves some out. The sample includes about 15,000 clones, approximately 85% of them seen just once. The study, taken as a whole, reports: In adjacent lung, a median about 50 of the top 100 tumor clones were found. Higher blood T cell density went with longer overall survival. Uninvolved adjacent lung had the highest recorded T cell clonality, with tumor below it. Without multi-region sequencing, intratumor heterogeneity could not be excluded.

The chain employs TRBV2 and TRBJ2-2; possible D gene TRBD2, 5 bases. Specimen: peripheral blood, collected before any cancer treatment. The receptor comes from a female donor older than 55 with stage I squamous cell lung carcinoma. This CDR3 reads CASTIERVNTGELFF. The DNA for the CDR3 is TGTGCCAGCACCATCGAGAGGGTGAACACCGGGGAGCTGTTTTTT.